Each of the 32 T cell receptor beta chains below was sequenced from the same sample in a study of blood T cell repertoires in COVID-19 (dated by TCRdb to about 2020). Libraries came from the immunoSEQ multiplex PCR assay. The source is immuneACCESS, and TCRdb retained only in-frame sequences with V and J called. Part of the clones is not carried over; for the studies checked, unresolved V genes explain less than half of this, and the remainder is unexplained. The sample table lists about 150,000 clones, 80% of them with a count of one. The ten largest clones add up to just over 0.55% of the sample. The specimen sequenced was peripheral blood. The receptors shown here come from a man between 60 and 75 years old with acute or convalescent COVID-19.

This clone was recorded once. DNA of the CDR3: TGTGCCAGTATCCAGGCTGACCGAACAACTAATGAAAAACTGTTTTTT. It codes for CASIQADRTTNEKLFF. The rearrangement joins TRBV19 to TRBJ1-4; D ambiguous. CDR1 and CDR2 from the germline V gene are LNHDA and SQIVND (reference sequence). CDR3 length: 16 residues. Trimming pared 7 bases from V and 0 bases from J, leaving 15 bases between.

This clone was counted between two and nine times. The chain employs TRBV19 and TRBJ1-2, with 7 bases aligning to TRBD1. Trimming at V came to 2 bases and at J to 4 bases, leaving 4 bases not matched to a gene. Germline CDR1 reads LNHDA; CDR2 reads SQIVND (reference sequence). The CDR3 has 14 amino acids. The CDR3 reads CASSIRGQTYGYTF. The CDR3 DNA follows: TGTGCCAGTAGTATAAGGGGACAGACCTATGGCTACACCTTC.

This sequence joins TRBV3-1 (or the pseudogene TRBV3-2) and TRBJ1-1; TRBD1 agrees at 8 bases. Germline V gene lookup returns CDR1 LGHDT and CDR2 YNNKEL (reference sequence). V shed 0 bases, J shed 10 bases, and the junction held 7 bases outside the gene matches. This CDR3 region has 14 residues. This CDR3 is CASSQDVQGAGAFF. CDR3 sequence (DNA): TGTGCCAGCAGCCAAGATGTCCAGGGGGCTGGAGCTTTCTTT.

This sequence joins TRBV5-4 and TRBJ2-2, with no clear D. Germline V gives CDR1 SGHNT, CDR2 YYREEE (reference sequence). The CDR3 loop spans 16 amino acids. V dropped 4 bases and J dropped 6 bases, with 19 bases sitting between them. CDR3 region: CASSLFDQSEAGELFF. DNA for the CDR3: TGTGCCAGCAGCCTTTTCGACCAGAGCGAGGCCGGGGAGCTGTTTTTT.

The chain joins TRBV19 to TRBJ2-1, with D unresolved. The CDR3 extends over 14 amino acids. Per the germline V gene, CDR1 is LNHDA and CDR2 is SQIVND (reference sequence). With 6 bases removed from V and 4 bases from J, the gap between germline ends came to 13 bases. The CDR3, as DNA: TGTGCCAGTAGCCCCGGCGTGACTTACAATGAGCAGTTCTTC. Its protein product is CASSPGVTYNEQFF.

The rearrangement uses TRBV3-1 (or the pseudogene TRBV3-2) and TRBJ1-6; possibly TRBD1 for D (5 bases). There are 14 residues in the CDR3. Trimming pared 4 bases from V and 7 bases from J, leaving 11 bases between. Germline CDR1 LGHDT, CDR2 YNNKEL (reference sequence). This chain's CDR3 is CASSLQAPNSPLHF. The CDR3 coding sequence is TGTGCCAGCAGCCTACAGGCACCAAATTCACCCCTCCACTTT.

This clone occurred once. The V call is TRBV11-2, the J call TRBJ2-3; D call uncertain. The CDR3 is 14 amino acids. Germline V gene sequence: CDR1 SGHAT, CDR2 FQNNGV. Trimming took 0 bases from V and 5 from J, leaving 9 bases between them. CDR3 residues: CASSLDPFRDTQYF. DNA for the CDR3: TGTGCCAGCAGCTTAGATCCTTTCCGAGATACGCAGTATTTT.

The CDR3 here is CAWSVSDTQYF. The CDR3 DNA follows: TGTGCCTGGAGTGTCTCGGATACGCAGTATTTT. This chain uses TRBV30 with TRBJ2-3; D gene unclear. V was cut by 0 bases and J by 6 bases, with 4 bases left in between. Germline V gene sequence: CDR1 GTSNPN, CDR2 SVGIG (reference sequence). This CDR3 is built from 11 residues. Full variable domain (outside the CDR3, taken from reference TRBV30 and TRBJ2-3): SQTIHQWPATLVQPVGSPLSLECTVEGTSNPNLYWYRQAAGRGLQLLFYSVGIGQISSEVPQNLSASRPQDRQFILSSKKLLLSDSGFYLCAWSVSDTQYFGPGTRLTVL.

This clone occurred a few times. This sequence joins TRBV2 and TRBJ2-1, with a tentative D call TRBD2 (5 bases). The CDR3 extends over 15 amino acids. Germline values: CDR1 SNHLY, CDR2 FYNNEI. The V and J ends lost 5 bases and 0 bases respectively, with 11 bases between them. The CDR3 region is CASSRGSSSYNEQFF. The CDR3 bases are TGTGCCAGCAGTCGCGGGTCAAGCTCCTACAATGAGCAGTTCTTC.

The chain uses TRBV4-2 and TRBJ1-4; tentatively, D is TRBD1 (5 bases). CDR1 and CDR2 from the germline V gene are LGHNA and YNFKEQ. Between the trimmed V and J ends, which lost 0 bases and 6 bases, there was a span of 8 bases. This CDR3 spans 14 amino acids. CDR3 amino acids: CASSQDARDEKLFF. The CDR3 nucleotides are TGTGCCAGCAGCCAAGACGCCAGGGATGAAAAACTGTTTTTT.

V usage is TRBV4-2 and J usage is TRBJ2-1; 8 bases agree with TRBD2. Germline CDR1 is LGHNA and CDR2 is YNFKEQ. V shed 0 bases, J shed 4 bases, and the junction held 5 bases outside the gene matches. This CDR3 is built from 16 residues. CDR3 in amino acids: CASSQDLGRAYNEQFF. CDR3 bases: TGTGCCAGCAGCCAAGATCTCGGGAGGGCATACAATGAGCAGTTCTTC.

The chain carries TRBV6-5 and TRBJ2-1; 7 bases align to TRBD2. V shed 2 bases, J shed 6 bases, and the junction held 10 bases outside the gene matches. Germline V lookup: CDR1 MNHEY, CDR2 SVGAGI. This CDR3 comprises 16 residues. Here the CDR3 DNA reads TGTGCCAGCAGTTACCTTAAGGAGTCGGGAGGCAATGAGCAGTTCTTC. Its translation is CASSYLKESGGNEQFF.

The chain has TRBV18 and TRBJ1-2, with D unresolved. This CDR3 has 14 residues. V lost 0 bases to trimming and J lost 1 base, with 6 bases between them. CDR1 is KGHSH and CDR2 is LQKENI in the germline V gene. The CDR3 bases are TGTGCCAGCTCACCACCTCTCCTTAACTATGGCTACACCTTC. Protein sequence: CASSPPLLNYGYTF.

V usage is TRBV19 and J usage is TRBJ2-2, with 8 bases that match TRBD2. Trimming at V came to 4 bases and at J to 5 bases, leaving 6 bases not matched to a gene. Germline assignment: CDR1 LNHDA and CDR2 SQIVND (reference sequence). The CDR3 is made up of 15 amino acids. CDR3 nucleotide sequence: TGTGCCAGTAGTACGGGAGGGCCGGGGACCGGGGAGCTGTTTTTT. Amino acids: CASSTGGPGTGELFF.

The J gene is TRBJ2-1, the V gene TRBV29-1, with 8 bases aligning to TRBD1. CDR1 is SQVTM, CDR2 ANQGSEA, per germline. The ends lost 7 bases at V and 6 bases at J; junction bases unmatched: 8. The CDR3 loop spans 13 amino acids. CDR3 nucleotide sequence: TGCAGCGGCGGACAGGGACAGGTCAATGAGCAGTTCTTC. This sequence encodes CSGGQGQVNEQFF.

The chain combines TRBV12-3 or TRBV12-4 with TRBJ1-2; D uncertain. The CDR3 covers 12 residues. Trimming cost V 7 bases and J 8 bases, with 14 bases left between them. CDR3 amino acids: CASNGGLSGYTF. The CDR3 nucleotides read TGTGCCAGCAACGGAGGGCTCTCCGGCTACACCTTC.

This chain uses TRBV1 with TRBJ1-5; TRBD1, as called in the table, went unchecked against the DNA. TRBV1 is classified as a pseudogene. The CDR3 has 16 residues. The CDR3 spells CTSSRTGGFGNQPQHF. DNA for the CDR3: TGCACCAGCAGCCGGACAGGGGGCTTTGGGAATCAGCCCCAGCATTTT.

The gene calls are TRBV24-1 and TRBJ2-2; no firm D call. Trimming stripped 6 bases from V and 0 bases from J, with 10 bases between. Germline V gene sequence: CDR1 KGHDR, CDR2 SFDVKD. CDR3 length equals 15 residues. The CDR3 DNA reads as TGTGCCACCAGTCGAGGCAGTTCGAACACCGGGGAGCTGTTTTTT. It specifies CATSRGSSNTGELFF.

V usage is TRBV10-1 and J usage is TRBJ2-2; 11 bases are shared with TRBD2. The junction had 5 bases not matched to a gene; V was cut back by 5 bases and J by 3 bases. The CDR3 has 16 residues. Germline V gives CDR1 WNHNN, CDR2 SYGVQD (reference sequence). In DNA form, the CDR3 reads TGCGCCAGCAGTCTAACTAGCGGGAGAGACACCGGGGAGCTGTTTTTT. Its translation: CASSLTSGRDTGELFF.

This chain uses TRBV15 with TRBJ1-1; possible D gene TRBD1, 5 bases. Germline V lookup: CDR1 LNHNV, CDR2 YYDKDF (reference sequence). The CDR3 is made up of 13 amino acids. V lost 0 bases and J 7 bases, leaving 9 bases between the germline ends. The CDR3 is CATSRDLGGEAFF. The CDR3 DNA sequence: TGTGCCACCAGCAGAGATTTGGGGGGTGAAGCTTTCTTT.

V and J are TRBV28 and TRBJ2-1; the D gene is possibly TRBD2 (6 bases). Germline loops: CDR1 MDHEN, CDR2 SYDVKM. Trimming stripped 3 bases from V and 1 base from J, with 7 bases between. The CDR3 totals 14 residues. The CDR3 region is CASSFAGSYNEQFF. The CDR3 nucleotides read TGTGCCAGCAGTTTTGCGGGGTCCTACAATGAGCAGTTCTTC.

This rearrangement joins TRBV9 to TRBJ1-6; D possibly corresponds to TRBD1 (5 bases). Germline CDR1 is SGDLS and CDR2 is YYNGEE. CDR3 size: 15 residues. Trimming stripped 0 bases from V and 8 bases from J, with 12 bases between. DNA of the CDR3: TGTGCCAGCAGCGTAGCGCGGGACGGCTATTCACCCCTCCACTTT. This sequence encodes CASSVARDGYSPLHF.

V gene TRBV6-1 combines with J gene TRBJ2-6, with 8 bases matching TRBD1. CDR3 length: 15 residues. Germline CDR1 MNHNS, CDR2 SASEGT. After removal of 2 bases from V and 5 bases from J, the junction contained 2 bases not matched to a gene. CDR3 sequence: CASSERDRWANVLTF. In DNA form, the CDR3 reads TGTGCCAGCAGTGAAAGGGACAGGTGGGCCAACGTCCTGACTTTC.

Only one count was recorded for this clone. The chain employs TRBV6-5 and TRBJ1-2; 7 bases line up with TRBD1. This CDR3 contains 14 residues. The germline V gene has CDR1 MNHEY and CDR2 SVGAGI. J lost 8 bases, V lost 6 bases, and 12 bases had no gene match. The CDR3 sequence: CASRPDRARLGYTF. The CDR3 DNA sequence: TGTGCCAGCAGACCCGACAGGGCCCGACTCGGCTACACCTTC.

The chain uses TRBV4-1 and TRBJ1-6; D gene ambiguous. Trimming pared 0 bases from V and 7 bases from J, leaving 16 bases between. The CDR3 consists of 17 residues. Germline lookup yields CDR1 MGHRA and CDR2 YSYEKL. The chain's CDR3 is CASSQDKAAGSNSPLHF. In DNA, the CDR3 is TGCGCCAGCAGCCAAGATAAGGCGGCCGGATCAAATTCACCCCTCCACTTT.

V and J are TRBV6-1 and TRBJ2-3; D not certain. CDR3 length: 11 residues. CDR1 is MNHNS, CDR2 SASEGT, per germline. V dropped 2 bases and J dropped 9 bases, with 6 bases sitting between them. The CDR3 sequence: CASSEPRTQYF. In DNA form, the CDR3 reads TGTGCCAGCAGTGAACCCAGGACGCAGTATTTT.

The V gene is TRBV4-2, the J gene TRBJ2-6; D unclear. This CDR3 spans 17 amino acids. Trimming took off 0 bases at V and 0 bases at J, with 9 bases between the two ends. The germline V gene has CDR1 LGHNA and CDR2 YNFKEQ. The CDR3 coding sequence is TGTGCCAGCAGCCAAGATTCATCCAGCTCTGGGGCCAACGTCCTGACTTTC. It translates to CASSQDSSSSGANVLTF.

The CDR3 DNA follows: TGTGCCTGGGGAGGACTAGCGGGCCCGTATAGCTCCTACAATGAGCAGTTCTTC. It yields the protein CAWGGLAGPYSSYNEQFF. This chain links TRBV30 with TRBJ2-1, with TRBD2 matching over 11 bases. This CDR3 spans 18 amino acids. V was pared by 5 bases and J by 0 bases, with 12 bases of the junction left unmatched. Looked up from germline, CDR1 is GTSNPN and CDR2 is SVGIG (reference sequence).

V usage is TRBV7-3 and J usage is TRBJ2-1; TRBD2 agrees at 10 bases. With V trimmed by 5 bases and J by 6 bases, 7 bases remained unmatched. Germline V gives CDR1 SGHTA, CDR2 FQGTGA. The CDR3 is 15 residues long. The CDR3 loop is CASSDLAGESNEQFF. For the CDR3, the DNA is TGTGCCAGCAGCGATCTAGCGGGAGAGTCCAATGAGCAGTTCTTC.

V gene TRBV3-1 (or the pseudogene TRBV3-2) combines with J gene TRBJ2-5; D possibly corresponds to TRBD1 (6 bases). Germline CDR1 and CDR2: LGHDT and YNNKEL (reference sequence). This CDR3 comprises 15 residues. The ends were cut back, 0 bases at V and 5 bases at J, with 13 bases in the middle. Written as DNA, the CDR3 is TGTGCCAGCAGCCAAGATCTTGGGACATATGAGACCCAGTACTTC. Its protein is CASSQDLGTYETQYF.

The rearrangement links TRBV20-1 to TRBJ1-2; no clear D gene. The germline V and J ends were trimmed by 1 base and 6 bases, with 6 bases remaining between them. This CDR3 region has 11 residues. CDR1 and CDR2 from the germline V gene are DFQATT and SNEGSKA (reference sequence). CDR3 sequence: CSARGSHGYTF. DNA for the CDR3: TGCAGTGCTAGAGGGAGCCATGGCTACACCTTC.

The V call is TRBV3-1 (or the pseudogene TRBV3-2), the J call TRBJ2-2; possibly TRBD1 for D (6 bases). Germline CDR1 is LGHDT and CDR2 is YNNKEL (reference sequence). The CDR3 runs 14 residues. Deletions cut 5 bases from V and 4 bases from J, with 11 bases between. The CDR3 loop is CASSYGTPTGELFF. For the CDR3, the DNA is TGTGCCAGCAGCTACGGGACACCCACCGGGGAGCTGTTTTTT.